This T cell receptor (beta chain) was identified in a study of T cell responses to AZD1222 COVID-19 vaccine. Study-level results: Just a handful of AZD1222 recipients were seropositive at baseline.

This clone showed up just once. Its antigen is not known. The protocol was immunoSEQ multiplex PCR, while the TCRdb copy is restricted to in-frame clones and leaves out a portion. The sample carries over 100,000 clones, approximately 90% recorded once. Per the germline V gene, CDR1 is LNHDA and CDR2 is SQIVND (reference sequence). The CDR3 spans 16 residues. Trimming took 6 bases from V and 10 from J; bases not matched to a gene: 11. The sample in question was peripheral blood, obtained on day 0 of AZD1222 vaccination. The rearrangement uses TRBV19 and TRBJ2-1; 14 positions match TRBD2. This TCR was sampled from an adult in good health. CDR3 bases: TGTGCCAGTAGGGGACTAGCGGGAGTAATTACAGGGGAGCAGTTCTTC. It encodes CASRGLAGVITGEQFF. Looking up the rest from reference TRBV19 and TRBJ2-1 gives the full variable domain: DGGITQSPKYLFRKEGQNVTLSCEQNLNHDAMYWYRQDPGQGLRLIYYSQIVNDFQKGDIAEGYSVSREKKESFPLTVTSAQKNPTAFYLCASRGLAGVITGEQFFGPGTRLTVL.